These 21 T cell receptor beta chains share one sample of origin, sequenced in a study of T-cell reconstitution after alpha-beta-depleted transplantation in children. A library of TCRbeta sequences, prepared with unique molecular identifiers, was generated. TCRdb used MiXCR to reprocess the PCR reads, holding one entry per CDR3 protein. The sample holds 490,000 or so distinct CDR3 sequences, approximately 12% seen once. Here the sequenced sample was PBMCs from the stem cell graft donor, taken from the stem cell graft. These TCRs come from a human donor who donated a stem cell graft to a child with combined immunodeficiency.

This clonotype was recorded at least ten times. The CDR3 loop reads CASTWTGVETQYF. CDR3 nucleotides: TGTGCCAGCACCTGGACAGGGGTAGAGACCCAGTACTTC. The chain is built from TRBV12-3 or TRBV12-4 and TRBJ2-5; 9 bases fit TRBD1. Losses at the gene ends were 7 bases for V and 4 bases for J; bases not matched to a gene: 4. This CDR3 is 13 amino acids long.

The chain links TRBV4-2 to TRBJ2-7; 9 bases align to TRBD2. The germline V gene has CDR1 LGHNA and CDR2 YNFKEQ. The CDR3 is 16 amino acids. After removal of 1 base from V and 6 bases from J, the junction contained 10 bases not matched to a gene. Written as DNA, the CDR3 is TGTGCCAGCAGCCAAGCTCGAGGCGGGGGGGCAGGCGAGCAGTACTTC. The encoded protein is CASSQARGGGAGEQYF.

This clonotype came up a few times. The chain is built from TRBV12-3 or TRBV12-4 and TRBJ2-6; D gene uncertain. The CDR3 length is 16 residues. V lost 6 bases to trimming and J lost 0 bases, with 12 bases between them. The CDR3 spells CASSLTYFSGANVLTF. CDR3 DNA sequence: TGTGCCAGCAGCCTGACATACTTCTCTGGGGCCAACGTCCTGACTTTC.

The CDR3 sequence is CAPDPNGYTF. For the CDR3, the DNA is TGTGCCCCAGACCCCAATGGCTACACCTTC. The chain links TRBV27 to TRBJ1-2; no firm D call. This CDR3 comprises 10 residues. The germline CDR1 and CDR2 sequences are MNHEY and SMNVEV (reference sequence). V dropped 11 bases and J dropped 6 bases, with 10 bases sitting between them.

The gene calls are TRBV21-1 and TRBJ1-1; TRBD1, as called in the table, went unchecked against the DNA. TRBV21-1 is labeled a pseudogene. The CDR3 has 18 amino acids. CDR3 in DNA: TGTGCCAGCAGCAAACCCGGACCTAACGACAGTGAGGGAACTGAAGCTTTCTTT. Encoded protein: CASSKPGPNDSEGTEAFF.

CDR3 in amino acids: CASSYRTGDTEAFF. As DNA, the CDR3 is TGTGCCAGCAGTTACCGGACAGGGGACACTGAAGCTTTCTTT. The chain couples TRBV6-2 or TRBV6-3 to TRBJ1-1; 9 bases line up with TRBD1. J lost 3 bases, V lost 2 bases, and 1 base had no gene match. The CDR3 consists of 14 residues. Germline assignment: CDR1 MNHEY and CDR2 SVGEGT.

The rearrangement joins TRBV3-1 to TRBJ2-5, with D possibly being TRBD2 (5 bases). V lost 4 bases and J lost 9, with 18 bases in between. This CDR3 is built from 14 residues. CDR1 LGHDT and CDR2 YNNKEL come from the germline V gene (reference sequence). CDR3 sequence reads: CASSPPLGYGAQYF. CDR3 in DNA: TGTGCCAGCAGCCCACCCCTTGGCTACGGGGCCCAGTACTTC.

This clonotype was detected a few times. This rearrangement joins TRBV6-5 to TRBJ1-2; 10 nucleotides match TRBD1. This CDR3 has 15 residues. The V gene end was trimmed by 2 bases and the J gene end by 4 bases; junction bases not matched to a gene: 4. Germline V gene lookup returns CDR1 MNHEY and CDR2 SVGAGI. This CDR3 reads CASSYGGTGVYGYTF. DNA for the CDR3: TGTGCCAGCAGTTACGGCGGGACAGGGGTCTATGGCTACACCTTC.

This clonotype has just one count. The chain uses TRBV28 and TRBJ2-1; TRBD2 agrees at 12 bases. Germline-derived CDR1 and CDR2 are MDHEN and SYDVKM. The CDR3 loop spans 16 amino acids. V lost 5 bases, J lost 4 bases, and 6 bases stayed unmatched. CDR3 nucleotides: TGTGCCAGCAGTCCTAGCGGGGGGGCTAGGTACAATGAGCAGTTCTTC. Protein sequence: CASSPSGGARYNEQFF.

This clonotype was counted ten times or more. The genes are TRBV6-2 or TRBV6-3 and TRBJ2-7; 7 positions agree with TRBD1. V was clipped by 6 bases and J by 6 bases; unmatched bases: 8. Germline V gene sequence: CDR1 MNHEY, CDR2 SVGEGT. The CDR3 has 13 amino acids. DNA for the CDR3: TGTGCCAGCAGACGGACAGGCACGGGCGAGCAGTACTTC. This gives the protein CASRRTGTGEQYF.

This clonotype has ten or more counts. The rearrangement uses TRBV11-2 and TRBJ2-7; 7 bases fit TRBD2. The CDR3 covers 18 residues. Trimming at V came to 0 bases and at J to 0 bases, leaving 11 bases not matched to a gene. Germline V CDR1 and CDR2: SGHAT, FQNNGV. CDR3 region: CASSLEAPGTTASYEQYF. The CDR3 region has the DNA TGTGCCAGCAGCTTAGAGGCCCCCGGGACTACGGCCTCCTACGAGCAGTACTTC.

The rearrangement links TRBV9 to TRBJ2-7, with D possibly TRBD2 on 5 matching bases. V gave up 0 bases and J gave up 6 bases, with 13 bases separating them. CDR1 SGDLS and CDR2 YYNGEE come from the germline V gene. This CDR3 has 14 residues. The CDR3 loop is CASSVGGPFPEQYF. The DNA of the CDR3 is TGTGCCAGCAGCGTAGGCGGGCCCTTTCCCGAGCAGTACTTC.

There are a few counts of this clonotype. This sequence joins TRBV29-1 and TRBJ2-3; 7 nucleotides agree with TRBD2. Germline CDR1 reads SQVTM; CDR2 reads ANQGSEA. The CDR3 length is 15 residues. V shed 4 bases, J shed 5 bases, and the junction held 12 bases outside the gene matches. The CDR3 bases are TGCAGCGTTGGACCCCGGGGGGTTGTTAAAGATACGCAGTATTTT. The encoded protein is CSVGPRGVVKDTQYF.

This clonotype showed up many times. This chain connects TRBV4-1 to TRBJ1-6, with unresolved D. V lost 1 base to trimming and J lost 9 bases, with 10 bases between them. Germline assignment: CDR1 MGHRA and CDR2 YSYEKL. The CDR3 totals 14 residues. CDR3 sequence: CASSQVGRVSPLHF. The DNA of the CDR3 is TGCGCCAGCAGCCAAGTCGGAAGGGTTTCACCCCTCCACTTT.

The V call is TRBV7-9, the J call TRBJ1-2; maybe TRBD1 (5 bases). This CDR3 region has 14 residues. Germline CDR1 SEHNR, CDR2 FQNEAQ (reference sequence). V was cut by 4 bases and J by 4 bases, with 13 bases left in between. This CDR3 reads CASSSGTVGYGYTF. CDR3 nucleotides: TGTGCCAGCAGCTCCGGGACTGTTGGCTATGGCTACACCTTC.

This clonotype was picked up many times. V and J are TRBV27 and TRBJ1-5; unclear D gene. Germline V gene lookup returns CDR1 MNHEY and CDR2 SMNVEV (reference sequence). The V end lost 0 bases, the J end lost 2 bases, and 8 bases lay between the germline ends. The CDR3 is 15 amino acids. CDR3 residues: CASSLSTTGNQPQHF. Here the CDR3 DNA reads TGTGCCAGCAGTTTATCCACCACGGGCAATCAGCCCCAGCATTTT.

Only a few counts were recorded for this clonotype. CDR3: CAWSWGDEQFF. CDR3 DNA: TGTGCCTGGTCTTGGGGGGATGAGCAGTTCTTC. The chain combines TRBV30 with TRBJ2-1, with D perhaps matching TRBD2 (6 bases). The CDR3 extends over 11 amino acids. V was clipped by 5 bases and J by 8 bases, with 10 bases between them. The germline V gene has CDR1 GTSNPN and CDR2 SVGIG (reference sequence).

This clonotype has just a few counts. The chain has TRBV4-3 and TRBJ2-7; TRBD1 or TRBD2 may be the D gene (5 bases each). This CDR3 comprises 13 residues. Germline V gives CDR1 LGHNA, CDR2 YSLEER. Trimming shortened V by 0 bases and J by 6 bases, and 9 bases separated the two germline ends. CDR3 sequence (DNA): TGCGCCAGCAGCCAAGAGCAGGGACGCGAGCAGTACTTC. This codes for CASSQEQGREQYF.

The sample holds a few counts of this clonotype. The gene calls are TRBV28 and TRBJ1-4; 9 bases line up with TRBD1. Germline CDR1 and CDR2: MDHEN and SYDVKM. V lost 7 bases to trimming and J lost 10 bases; unmatched junction nucleotides: 10. CDR3 length: 14 residues. The CDR3 sequence is CASTIDRGSGKLFF. The CDR3, as DNA: TGTGCCAGCACCATAGACAGGGGGTCCGGAAAACTGTTTTTT.

The J gene is TRBJ2-6, the V gene TRBV4-3; D remains ambiguous. This CDR3 contains 17 residues. Germline CDR1 and CDR2: LGHNA and YSLEER. V lost 0 bases and J lost 4, with 13 bases in between. CDR3 residues: CASSQEPFSTGANVLTF. CDR3 sequence (DNA): TGCGCCAGCAGCCAAGAACCCTTTTCGACAGGGGCCAACGTCCTGACTTTC.

This clonotype was seen repeatedly, ten times or more. Sequence at one end of the junction differs from germline and may be a read error. The chain employs TRBV12-3 or TRBV12-4 and TRBJ2-3, with 9 bases matching TRBD2. CDR3 size: 13 residues. DNA for the CDR3: TGTGCCAGCACCCTCGGACTAGCGAACGAGGGGAGGTTT. Encoded protein: CASTLGLANEGRF.